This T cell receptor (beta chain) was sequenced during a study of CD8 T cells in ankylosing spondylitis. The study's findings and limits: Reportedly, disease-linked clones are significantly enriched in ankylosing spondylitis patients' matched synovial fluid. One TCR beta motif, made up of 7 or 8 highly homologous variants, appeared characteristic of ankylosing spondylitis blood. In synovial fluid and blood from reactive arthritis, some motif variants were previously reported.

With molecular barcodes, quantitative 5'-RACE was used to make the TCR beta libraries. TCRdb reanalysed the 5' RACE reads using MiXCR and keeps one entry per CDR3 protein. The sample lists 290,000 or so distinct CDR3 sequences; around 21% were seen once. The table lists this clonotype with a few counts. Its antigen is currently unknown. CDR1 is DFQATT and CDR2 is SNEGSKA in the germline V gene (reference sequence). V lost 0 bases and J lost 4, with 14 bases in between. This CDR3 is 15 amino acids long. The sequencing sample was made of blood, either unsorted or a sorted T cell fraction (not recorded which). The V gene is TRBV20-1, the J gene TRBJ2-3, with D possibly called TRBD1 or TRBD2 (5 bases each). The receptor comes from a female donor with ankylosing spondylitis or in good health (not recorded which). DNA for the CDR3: TGCAGTGCTAGAGATTGGGGGAGAGCAGCAGATACGCAGTATTTT. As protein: CSARDWGRAADTQYF.